The following is a T cell receptor (beta chain) sequence with its context. Its cognate antigen is unknown. The sample is drawn from a study of tumor-infiltrating lymphocytes in localized non-small cell lung cancer. Findings of the study overall: Tumor T-cell fraction from TCR sequencing was not associated with recurrence-free survival (p = 0.61).

Germline V gives CDR1 MGHDK, CDR2 SYGVNS. The CDR3 contains 16 residues. V lost 3 bases to trimming and J lost 4 bases; unmatched junction nucleotides: 10. TCRdb's copy holds only in-frame clones and misses some; the assay was immunoSEQ multiplex PCR. The sample yields around 16,000 clones, around 75% seen once. V and J are TRBV25-1 and TRBJ1-2; the match to TRBD1 covers 8 bases. The source of this sequence is a human donor with non-small cell lung cancer. Sequencing was done on a sample of lung tumor tissue. The CDR3 sequence: CASSETWTGFGYGYTF. CDR3 sequence (DNA): TGTGCCAGCAGTGAGACCTGGACAGGGTTCGGCTATGGCTACACCTTC.